These 5 T cell receptor beta chains share one sample of origin, sequenced in a study of blood T cell repertoires in COVID-19. This table comes from immunoSEQ multiplex PCR, and its TCRdb copy is limited to in-frame clones, with some not included. The data contain some 410,000 clones, approximately 90% of them singletons. Sequencing was performed on PBMCs or T cells enriched from blood (not recorded which). The receptors come from a woman between 25 and 40 years old with acute COVID-19.

V usage is TRBV12-3 or TRBV12-4 and J usage is TRBJ1-3, with D possibly matching TRBD1 (5 bases). Trimming stripped 3 bases from V and 4 bases from J, with 7 bases between. The CDR3 sequence is 13 residues long. Here the CDR3 DNA reads TGTGCCAGCAGTTTGACAGTGGGAAACACCATATATTTT. Translation: CASSLTVGNTIYF.

The chain employs TRBV24-1 and TRBJ2-7; 9 bases are a match to TRBD1. The CDR3 runs 14 residues. The trim removed 8 bases at V and 3 bases at J, leaving 7 bases unmatched. Germline V gene lookup returns CDR1 KGHDR and CDR2 SFDVKD. CDR3 amino acids: CATTHGTGYYEQYF. The CDR3 DNA reads as TGTGCCACCACCCACGGGACAGGGTACTACGAGCAGTACTTC.

This chain connects TRBV4-3 to TRBJ1-5; D not resolved. This CDR3 is 15 amino acids long. Germline CDR1 reads LGHNA; CDR2 reads YSLEER. The V end lost 0 bases, the J end lost 0 bases, and 6 bases lay between the germline ends. The CDR3 sequence: CASSQEVDSNQPQHF. CDR3 bases: TGCGCCAGCAGCCAAGAAGTAGATAGCAATCAGCCCCAGCATTTT.

The rearrangement links TRBV18 to TRBJ2-2; TRBD1 aligns across 8 bases. The CDR3 has 14 amino acids. Germline V gene lookup returns CDR1 KGHSH and CDR2 LQKENI. J gave up 1 base and V 6 bases, and 1 base lay outside the gene matches. The CDR3 loop is CASSGQGNTGELFF. The CDR3 region has the DNA TGTGCCAGCTCCGGACAGGGGAACACCGGGGAGCTGTTTTTT.

This chain joins TRBV5-4 and TRBJ2-2, with 7 bases aligning to TRBD2. CDR1 is SGHNT and CDR2 is YYREEE in the germline V gene (reference sequence). The CDR3 extends over 15 amino acids. V trimming: 4 bases; J trimming: 4 bases; junction bases outside the gene matches: 7. The CDR3 coding sequence is TGTGCCAGCAGCCAAACGGGGGGATCCACCGGGGAGCTGTTTTTT. Its translation: CASSQTGGSTGELFF.